What follows are 26 T cell receptor beta chains derived from one specimen sequenced in a study of cytomegalovirus exposure and HLA in healthy donors. 13 Jbeta primers and 60 Vbeta primers were used for the PCR. This table comes from immunoSEQ multiplex PCR, and its TCRdb copy is limited to in-frame clones, with some not included. This sample has 110,000 or so clones, with over 55% found just once. The sequenced sample consisted of PBMCs. The receptors come from a young man in good health and CMV-seropositive.

The chain has TRBV15 and TRBJ2-7; 10 bases agree with TRBD2. V lost 2 bases, J lost 3 bases, and 4 bases stayed unmatched. This CDR3 region has 15 residues. The germline V gene has CDR1 LNHNV and CDR2 YYDKDF (reference sequence). CDR3 nucleotide sequence: TGTGCCACCAGCAGATCCCCTAGCGGGGGCTACGAGCAGTACGTC. It yields the protein CATSRSPSGGYEQYV.

This chain joins TRBV27 and TRBJ2-3; D is possibly TRBD1 (6 bases). V dropped 4 bases and J dropped 2 bases, with 10 bases sitting between them. Germline lookup yields CDR1 MNHEY and CDR2 SMNVEV (reference sequence). This CDR3 is 14 amino acids long. The CDR3 nucleotides are TGTGCCAGCAGTTCTGGGGGCCTCACAGATACGCAGTATTTT. Encoded protein: CASSSGGLTDTQYF.

This clone has more than one count but fewer than ten. The V call is TRBV7-6, the J call TRBJ2-5, with D maybe TRBD2 (5 bases). The V end was cut by 5 bases, the J end by 3 bases, with 10 bases between. Germline CDR1 reads SGHVS; CDR2 reads FNYEAQ. The CDR3 covers 13 residues. Here the CDR3 DNA reads TGTGCCAGCAGCCCGGACGGGAAAGAGACCCAGTACTTC. Translating gives CASSPDGKETQYF. The full variable domain, rest sourced from reference TRBV7-6 and TRBJ2-5, is GAGVSQSPRYKVTKRGQDVALRCDPISGHVSLYWYRQALGQGPEFLTYFNYEAQQDKSGLPNDRFSAERPEGSISTLTIQRTEQRDSAMYRCASSPDGKETQYFGPGTRLLVL.

This chain links TRBV7-2 with TRBJ1-4; 9 bases align to TRBD1. V lost 5 bases and J lost 10; bases outside the gene matches: 17. The CDR3 consists of 17 residues. Germline assignment: CDR1 SGHTA and CDR2 FQGNSA. CDR3 bases: TGTGCCAGCAGCCAACGACCAACAGGGGGCGCGGAGGGAAAACTGTTTTTT. This gives the protein CASSQRPTGGAEGKLFF.

The chain is built from TRBV5-8 and TRBJ1-4, with D unclear. Trimming pared 1 base from V and 8 bases from J, leaving 12 bases between. CDR1 and CDR2 from the germline V gene are SGHTS and YDEGEE. CDR3 length: 14 residues. The CDR3 DNA follows: TGTGCCAGCAGCTTGAAACCTCAGTGGGAAAAACTGTTTTTT. As protein: CASSLKPQWEKLFF. The variable domain in full, completed from reference TRBV5-8 and TRBJ1-4, reads EAGVTQSPTHLIKTRGQQATLRCSPISGHTSVYWYQQALGLGLQFLLWYDEGEERNRGNFPPRFSGRQFPNYSSELNVNALELEDSALYLCASSLKPQWEKLFFGSGTQLSVL.

This clone has more than one count but fewer than ten. This chain's CDR3 is CASSQGQGEKLFF. The CDR3 region has the DNA TGTGCCAGCAGCCAAGGACAGGGCGAAAAACTGTTTTTT. V and J are TRBV7-6 and TRBJ1-4; 8 bases are shared with TRBD1. The V gene's germline CDR1 is SGHVS and CDR2 FNYEAQ. Trimming took 5 bases from V and 8 from J; bases not matched to a gene: 4. The CDR3 contains 13 residues.

The gene calls are TRBV5-6 and TRBJ1-5, with 10 bases aligning to TRBD1. The germline V gene has CDR1 SGHDT and CDR2 YYEEEE. The trim removed 0 bases at V and 2 bases at J, leaving 5 bases unmatched. The CDR3 loop spans 17 amino acids. The chain's CDR3 is CASSLGTGGNRNQPQHF. CDR3 DNA: TGTGCCAGCAGCTTGGGGACAGGGGGAAATCGCAATCAGCCCCAGCATTTT. The whole variable domain, filled in from reference TRBV5-6 and TRBJ1-5, reads DAGVTQSPTHLIKTRGQQVTLRCSPKSGHDTVSWYQQALGQGPQFIFQYYEEEERQRGNFPDRFSGHQFPNYSSELNVNALLLGDSALYLCASSLGTGGNRNQPQHFGDGTRLSIL.

J is TRBJ1-2 and V is TRBV30; D might be TRBD1 (6 bases). Trimming pared 3 bases from V and 0 bases from J, leaving 20 bases between. The CDR3 contains 17 residues. Per the germline V gene, CDR1 is GTSNPN and CDR2 is SVGIG (reference sequence). CDR3 sequence reads: CAWRKQGGGRTNYGYTF. In DNA form, the CDR3 reads TGTGCCTGGAGGAAACAGGGAGGGGGTCGGACTAACTATGGCTACACCTTC.

This sequence joins TRBV6-1 and TRBJ2-2; no firm D call. The length of the CDR3 is 14 residues. Germline-derived CDR1 and CDR2 are MNHNS and SASEGT. The V and J ends lost 5 bases and 4 bases respectively, with 11 bases between them. In DNA form, the CDR3 reads TGTGCCAGCAGTCCCCTGCCAGGCACCGGGGAGCTGTTTTTT. This gives the protein CASSPLPGTGELFF.

A word on this clone: Different DNA sequences within this sample yield the same CDR3. The rearrangement uses TRBV7-9 and TRBJ1-2; 7 bases align to TRBD1. The CDR3 covers 12 residues. CDR1 is SEHNR, CDR2 FQNEAQ, per germline (reference sequence). The trim removed 5 bases at V and 6 bases at J, leaving 3 bases unmatched. DNA for the CDR3: TGTGCCAGCAGCCATGGACAGGATGGCTACACCTTC. Encoded protein: CASSHGQDGYTF.

This clone was counted between two and nine times. The chain couples TRBV7-2 to TRBJ2-7; perhaps TRBD1 as D (5 bases). Germline CDR1 is SGHTA and CDR2 is FQGNSA. The germline V and J ends were trimmed by 2 bases and 1 base, with 9 bases remaining between them. The CDR3 spans 14 residues. CDR3 protein: CASSLHQGSYEQYF. The CDR3 bases are TGTGCCAGCAGCTTACACCAGGGTTCCTACGAGCAGTACTTC.

V gene TRBV7-7 combines with J gene TRBJ2-1; 9 nucleotides line up with TRBD1. The CDR3 runs 15 residues. V lost 5 bases, J lost 1 base, and 3 bases stayed unmatched. Germline CDR1 and CDR2: SSHAT and FNYEAQ (reference sequence). Here the CDR3 reads CASSAGQGSYNEQFF. Here the CDR3 DNA reads TGTGCCAGCAGCGCCGGACAGGGGTCCTACAATGAGCAGTTCTTC.

This clone is a singleton in its sample. The chain uses TRBV15 and TRBJ2-1; a weak D match, TRBD2 (6 bases). The length of the CDR3 is 14 residues. The germline CDR1 and CDR2 sequences are LNHNV and YYDKDF (reference sequence). The ends were cut back, 3 bases at V and 8 bases at J, with 14 bases in the middle. The DNA of the CDR3 is TGTGCCACCAGCAGGCGCTCGGGGGTCCATGAGCAGTTCTTC. Protein sequence: CATSRRSGVHEQFF.

The J gene is TRBJ1-4, the V gene TRBV21-1; the D segment call TRBD1 is taken from the table without a DNA check. TRBV21-1 constitutes a pseudogene. The length of the CDR3 is 14 residues. The CDR3 DNA reads as TGTGCCAGCCTTGGGACAGGGGCTAATGAAAAACTGTTTTTT. Amino acid sequence: CASLGTGANEKLFF.

The chain has TRBV30 and TRBJ1-6; D remains unclear. This CDR3 has 14 residues. In germline, CDR1 is GTSNPN, CDR2 SVGIG (reference sequence). Trimming left V 0 bases short and J 6 bases short, with 9 bases between. CDR3 in amino acids: CAWSVYTINSPLHF. The CDR3 DNA follows: TGTGCCTGGAGTGTGTACACCATTAATTCACCCCTCCACTTT.

This clone was counted a single time. V is TRBV19 and J is TRBJ1-5; 10 bases align to TRBD1. V shed 5 bases and J 3 bases; nucleotides not matched to a gene: 4. This CDR3 spans 15 amino acids. Germline loops: CDR1 LNHDA, CDR2 SQIVND (reference sequence). The CDR3 DNA is TGTGCCAGTAGTTTGGGACAGGGGAACAATCAGCCCCAGCATTTT. Its translation: CASSLGQGNNQPQHF.

This chain uses TRBV15 with TRBJ1-1; 8 nucleotides agree with TRBD1. CDR3 length: 14 amino acids. The germline CDR1 and CDR2 sequences are LNHNV and YYDKDF (reference sequence). The junction had 7 bases not matched to a gene; V was cut back by 6 bases and J by 4 bases. CDR3 protein: CATRPRTGITEAFF. CDR3 nucleotide sequence: TGTGCCACCAGACCCAGGACAGGGATCACTGAAGCTTTCTTT.

The V gene is TRBV23-1, the J gene TRBJ2-7; D unresolved. TRBV23-1 is an ORF, and what it does is uncertain. The V end was cut by 7 bases, the J end by 2 bases, with 24 bases between. The CDR3 sequence is 17 residues long. CDR3: CASIVARGRRTAYEQYF. The CDR3 DNA is TGCGCCAGCATTGTTGCGCGCGGCCGACGAACTGCCTACGAGCAGTACTTC.

The rearrangement uses TRBV28 and TRBJ2-5; 8 positions match TRBD2. CDR3 length: 15 residues. Per germline, CDR1 MDHEN and CDR2 SYDVKM. J lost 1 base, V lost 7 bases, and 8 bases had no gene match. The CDR3 bases are TGTGCCAGCACATGGACTAGCCTCATCCAAGAGACCCAGTACTTC. Protein: CASTWTSLIQETQYF.

The rearrangement uses TRBV28 and TRBJ1-1; D is undetermined. The CDR3 sequence is 12 residues long. V dropped 2 bases and J dropped 10 bases, with 11 bases sitting between them. Germline V gene sequence: CDR1 MDHEN, CDR2 SYDVKM. DNA for the CDR3: TGTGCCAGCAGTTTAATAAGGCGCGGAGCTTTCTTT. Encoded protein: CASSLIRRGAFF.

This chain joins TRBV2 and TRBJ2-3; 9 bases align to TRBD2. This CDR3 contains 13 residues. V dropped 10 bases and J dropped 4; count of bases not matched to a gene: 6. From germline, CDR1 is SNHLY and CDR2 FYNNEI. The CDR3 protein is CANRRGGPDTQYF. CDR3 DNA sequence: TGTGCCAACAGGCGGGGGGGCCCAGATACGCAGTATTTT.

J is TRBJ2-1 and V is TRBV18; no firm D call. The CDR3 is 15 residues long. Germline loops: CDR1 KGHSH, CDR2 LQKENI. V lost 5 bases, J lost 0 bases, and 11 bases lay in between. The CDR3 DNA reads as TGTGCCAGCTCAGATTCACTGAGCTCCTACAATGAGCAGTTCTTC. This gives the protein CASSDSLSSYNEQFF. The full variable domain, its missing parts supplied by reference TRBV18 and TRBJ2-1, is NAGVMQNPRHLVRRRGQEARLRCSPMKGHSHVYWYRQLPEEGLKFMVYLQKENIIDESGMPKERFSAEFPKEGPSILRIQQVVRGDSAAYFCASSDSLSSYNEQFFGPGTRLTVL.

The rearrangement uses TRBV30 and TRBJ1-5; the match to TRBD1 covers 9 bases. Germline V lookup: CDR1 GTSNPN, CDR2 SVGIG (reference sequence). The CDR3 length is 14 residues. V was pared by 5 bases and J by 7 bases, with 9 bases of the junction left unmatched. CDR3 DNA: TGTGCCTGGGGACCGGGACAGGGTATCCAGCCCCAGCATTTT. It is translated as CAWGPGQGIQPQHF. The entire variable domain, with the rest obtained from reference TRBV30 and TRBJ1-5, is as follows: SQTIHQWPATLVQPVGSPLSLECTVEGTSNPNLYWYRQAAGRGLQLLFYSVGIGQISSEVPQNLSASRPQDRQFILSSKKLLLSDSGFYLCAWGPGQGIQPQHFGDGTRLSIL.

V usage is TRBV27 and J usage is TRBJ1-2, with TRBD1 identical over 7 bases. The CDR3 is made up of 15 amino acids. V lost 2 bases, J lost 3 bases, and 6 bases stayed unmatched. CDR1 is MNHEY, CDR2 SMNVEV, per germline (reference sequence). CDR3 sequence: CASSLTPGTDYGYTF. In nucleotides, the CDR3 is TGTGCCAGCAGTTTAACCCCCGGGACAGACTATGGCTACACCTTC.

V gene TRBV2 combines with J gene TRBJ1-1, with TRBD1 as a possible D gene (5 bases). The germline V gene has CDR1 SNHLY and CDR2 FYNNEI. V lost 6 bases and J 3 bases, leaving 11 bases between the germline ends. The CDR3 is made up of 13 amino acids. The CDR3 DNA follows: TGTGCCAGCAGACTCGACAGATACACTGAAGCTTTCTTT. As protein: CASRLDRYTEAFF.

The chain recombines TRBV9 with TRBJ2-6; 8 bases are shared with TRBD1. V lost 3 bases and J lost 0; bases outside the gene matches: 5. CDR1 and CDR2 (germline): SGDLS, YYNGEE. This CDR3 has 17 residues. CDR3: CASSGDRPDSGANVLTF. The CDR3 DNA reads TGTGCCAGCAGCGGGGACAGGCCCGACTCTGGGGCCAACGTCCTGACTTTC.